This TCR beta chain was found in a study of shared clonotypes between healthy human individuals. Once extracted for a subset, genomic DNA was divided evenly among several immunoSEQ plates. Original handling: Sequence data from immunoSEQ were junction-only and lacked quality scores; consequently, filtering differed. Sequencing used immunoSEQ multiplex PCR; TCRdb keeps in-frame clones, though not all of them. V and J calls and clone size are given by that table; D and trimming were obtained from the DNA. Of about 2.1 million clones in the sample, roughly 95% were seen once. CDR1 is PRHDT and CDR2 is FYEKMQ in the germline V gene (reference sequence). V gave up 4 bases and J gave up 0 bases, with 16 bases separating them. CDR3 size: 17 residues. The naive CD8 fraction comprised CD45RO-negative cells positively selected for CCR7 and excluded terminally differentiated effector memory CD45RA+ cells. Study-level results: There were few donors, and this limited the genetic and exposure-history diversity represented. Larger estimated richness was generally recorded for naive subsets relative to memory subsets.

Points on this clone: The antigen remains unidentified.

The receptor comes from a man aged 18 to 35 in good health. Some clones in this sample may be carry-over from other donors' samples. This sequence joins TRBV13 and TRBJ1-3; D not certain. Specimen: naive CD8+ T cells from PBMCs. CDR3 loop: CASSSDGLKSSGNTIYF. For the CDR3, the DNA is TGTGCCAGCAGCTCCGACGGACTGAAGAGCTCTGGAAACACCATATATTTT.